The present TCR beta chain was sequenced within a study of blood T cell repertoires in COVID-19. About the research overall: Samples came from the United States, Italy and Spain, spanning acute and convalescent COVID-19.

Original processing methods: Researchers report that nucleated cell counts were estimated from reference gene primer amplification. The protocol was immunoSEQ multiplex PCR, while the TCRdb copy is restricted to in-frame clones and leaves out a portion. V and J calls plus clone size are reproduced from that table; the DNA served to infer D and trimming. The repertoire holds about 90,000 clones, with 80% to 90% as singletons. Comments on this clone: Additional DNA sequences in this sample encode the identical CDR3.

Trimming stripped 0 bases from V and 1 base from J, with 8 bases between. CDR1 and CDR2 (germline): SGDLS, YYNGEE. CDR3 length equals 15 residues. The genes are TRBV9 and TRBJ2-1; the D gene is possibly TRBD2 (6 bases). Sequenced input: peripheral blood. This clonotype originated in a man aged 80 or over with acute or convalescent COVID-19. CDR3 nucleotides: TGTGCCAGCAGCGTAGCTGGGACTTCCTACAATGAGCAGTTCTTC. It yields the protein CASSVAGTSYNEQFF.